One and the same sample provided the 21 T cell receptor beta chains below, sequenced in a study of T cells after yellow fever vaccination. TCRdb re-analysed the 5' RACE reads in MiXCR, keeping a single row per CDR3 protein. The repertoire includes 300,000 to 400,000 distinct CDR3 sequences, 12% of them detected once, and around 3% sits in the top ten. The sequenced sample was CD4+ T cells sorted from PBMCs, obtained 15 days after the yellow fever booster vaccination. These receptors came from a man between 18 and 35 years old who received the YFV17D yellow fever vaccine.

This clonotype was seen ten or more times. V usage is TRBV4-3 and J usage is TRBJ1-1; no clear D gene. Per the germline V gene, CDR1 is LGHNA and CDR2 is YSLEER. The V end was cut by 4 bases, the J end by 13 bases, with 22 bases between. This CDR3 spans 14 amino acids. The CDR3 DNA follows: TGCGCCAGCAGCCCCCACCCTCAAGATGCGGGAAGTTTCTTT. It codes for CASSPHPQDAGSFF.

This clonotype was seen a handful of times. This chain links TRBV12-3 or TRBV12-4 with TRBJ2-7; D may be TRBD1 (6 bases). Trimming took 6 bases from V and 0 from J, leaving 9 bases between them. The CDR3 length is 13 residues. CDR3 nucleotides: TGTGCCAGCAGCACAGGGTACTCCTACGAGCAGTACGTC. Protein sequence: CASSTGYSYEQYV.

This clonotype was seen only a few times. V usage is TRBV20-1 and J usage is TRBJ1-4, with 7 bases matching TRBD1. V gave up 4 bases and J gave up 12 bases; unmatched junction bases: 2. This CDR3 comprises 10 residues. The V gene's germline CDR1 is DFQATT and CDR2 SNEGSKA (reference sequence). The CDR3 DNA sequence: TGCAGTGCTACTGGACAGGAACTGTTTTTT. It specifies CSATGQELFF.

This clonotype has only a few counts. The chain joins TRBV12-5 to TRBJ1-6; 9 bases match TRBD1. Germline CDR1 LGHNT, CDR2 FRNRAP. The CDR3 has 14 residues. V shed 5 bases, J shed 10 bases, and the junction held 6 bases outside the gene matches. CDR3: CASGPGQGGSPLHF. The CDR3 nucleotides are TGTGCTAGTGGTCCGGGACAGGGAGGCTCACCCCTCCACTTT.

This clonotype was seen at least ten times. The chain uses TRBV4-3 and TRBJ2-7; 9 bases fit TRBD1. V was pared by 1 base and J by 0 bases, with 4 bases of the junction left unmatched. Germline V CDR1 and CDR2: LGHNA, YSLEER. The CDR3 sequence is 16 residues long. Here the CDR3 reads CASSQAPGQGSYEQYF. CDR3 DNA sequence: TGCGCCAGCAGCCAAGCCCCGGGACAGGGCTCCTACGAGCAGTACTTC.

This clonotype was counted many times. The genes are TRBV20-1 and TRBJ2-3; 10 bases are a match to TRBD2. Germline loops: CDR1 DFQATT, CDR2 SNEGSKA (reference sequence). The CDR3 loop spans 15 amino acids. Germline trimming cut 0 bases from V and 4 bases from J; bases unmatched to any gene: 4. The CDR3 reads CSARDRLAGADTQYF. The CDR3, as DNA: TGCAGTGCTAGAGATCGGCTAGCGGGGGCAGATACGCAGTATTTT.

The chain has TRBV10-3 and TRBJ1-2; D not certain. The CDR3 is made up of 11 amino acids. Per the germline V gene, CDR1 is ENHRY and CDR2 is SYGVKD. Trimming shortened V by 4 bases and J by 8 bases, and 8 bases separated the two germline ends. This chain's CDR3 is CAISVASGYTF. The DNA of the CDR3 is TGTGCCATCAGTGTGGCGAGCGGCTACACCTTC.

DNA for the CDR3: TGCAGTGCTAGAGATCCGGGGGGGCCTATAGGAGGCTACACCTTC. It specifies CSARDPGGPIGGYTF. The chain is built from TRBV20-1 and TRBJ1-2; weak D call: TRBD1 (6 bases). This CDR3 spans 15 amino acids. V lost 0 bases and J lost 8, with 19 bases in between. CDR1 and CDR2 (germline): DFQATT, SNEGSKA (reference sequence).

On this clonotype itself: The DNA is left out, because the CDR3 cannot be placed on it with certainty; the CDR3 is given as TCRdb lists it. The chain links TRBV4-3 to TRBJ2-1. The CDR3 totals 13 residues, both ends included. Germline values: CDR1 LGHNA, CDR2 YSLEER. Here the CDR3 reads CASSSGLSREQFF.

This clonotype was seen a few times. CDR3 DNA sequence: TGTGCCAGCAGCTCCTCCGGGACAGGGGGCCCCCAGCATTTT. It codes for CASSSSGTGGPQHF. This sequence joins TRBV7-9 and TRBJ1-5, with 12 positions matching TRBD1. Germline loops: CDR1 SEHNR, CDR2 FQNEAQ (reference sequence). V was pared by 4 bases and J by 10 bases, with 5 bases of the junction left unmatched. This CDR3 has 14 amino acids.

This clonotype came up a few times. The chain uses TRBV6-2 or TRBV6-3 and TRBJ1-5; D gene ambiguous. CDR3 length equals 16 residues. Germline V gene sequence: CDR1 MNHEY, CDR2 SVGEGT. V shed 6 bases and J shed 3 bases, with 18 bases lying between them. The CDR3 DNA sequence: TGTGCCAGCAGCTCACAGTCCGGACCGACCAATCAGCCCCAGCATTTT. Translated, it gives CASSSQSGPTNQPQHF.

This clonotype was seen only a few times. V gene TRBV10-3 combines with J gene TRBJ2-5; 10 nucleotides align to TRBD2. Germline V lookup: CDR1 ENHRY, CDR2 SYGVKD. The J segment lost 4 bases and the V segment lost 8 bases, leaving 4 bases of the junction unmatched. The CDR3 runs to 13 residues. CDR3 protein: CAIGTSDRETQYF. The CDR3 DNA sequence: TGTGCCATCGGGACTAGCGACCGAGAGACCCAGTACTTC.

The chain couples TRBV19 to TRBJ2-5; 8 bases align to TRBD1. V shed 1 base, J shed 4 bases, and the junction held 2 bases outside the gene matches. The CDR3 length is 14 residues. CDR1 is LNHDA and CDR2 is SQIVND in the germline V gene (reference sequence). CDR3 DNA sequence: TGTGCCAGTAGTATAGGAGACAGGGGAGAGACCCAGTACTTC. Translated, it gives CASSIGDRGETQYF.

This clonotype was detected ten times or more. This chain joins TRBV4-2 and TRBJ1-5; 7 bases match TRBD1. Losses at the gene ends were 0 bases for V and 6 bases for J; bases not matched to a gene: 5. This CDR3 has 15 amino acids. Germline loops: CDR1 LGHNA, CDR2 YNFKEQ. The DNA for the CDR3 is TGTGCCAGCAGCCAAGATCGAGGGGGCGCTCAGCCCCAGCATTTT. This gives the protein CASSQDRGGAQPQHF.

J is TRBJ2-3 and V is TRBV27; no clear D gene. The CDR3 is 14 amino acids. Trimming took 2 bases from V and 0 from J, leaving 6 bases between them. Germline V gene sequence: CDR1 MNHEY, CDR2 SMNVEV (reference sequence). CDR3 in amino acids: CASSLVYSTDTQYF. The CDR3 DNA reads as TGTGCCAGCAGTTTAGTGTATAGCACAGATACGCAGTATTTT.

V is TRBV30 and J is TRBJ2-5; 7 bases line up with TRBD1. The length of the CDR3 is 14 residues. The V segment lost 2 bases and the J segment 5 bases; nucleotides outside the gene matches: 8. Germline CDR1 is GTSNPN and CDR2 is SVGIG (reference sequence). CDR3 sequence reads: CAWSRRGRGETQYF. The CDR3 DNA sequence: TGTGCCTGGAGTCGTAGGGGGCGCGGGGAGACCCAGTACTTC.

This clonotype has only a few counts. The chain employs TRBV2 and TRBJ1-6; TRBD1 aligns across 8 bases. The trim removed 6 bases at V and 9 bases at J, leaving 10 bases unmatched. Looked up from germline, CDR1 is SNHLY and CDR2 is FYNNEI. CDR3 length: 15 amino acids. CDR3 sequence: CASSGNTGGGSPLHF. CDR3 DNA sequence: TGTGCCAGCAGCGGGAATACAGGGGGAGGTTCACCCCTCCACTTT.

Ten or more counts support this clonotype. The chain recombines TRBV29-1 with TRBJ1-4; 9 bases are shared with TRBD1. CDR1 is SQVTM and CDR2 is ANQGSEA in the germline V gene. Trimming took 7 bases from V and 8 from J; bases not matched to a gene: 8. The CDR3 sequence is 13 residues long. The CDR3 DNA reads TGCAGCGCTGCGGGACAGGGAGGAGAAAAACTGTTTTTT. It encodes CSAAGQGGEKLFF.

This clonotype was seen a few times. The rearrangement uses TRBV7-2 and TRBJ1-5; 11 bases are a match to TRBD1. CDR3 size: 16 residues. CDR1 and CDR2 from the germline V gene are SGHTA and FQGNSA. The V gene end was trimmed by 2 bases and the J gene end by 6 bases; junction bases not matched to a gene: 6. CDR3 protein: CASSLNGQGAFQPQHF. CDR3 DNA sequence: TGTGCCAGCAGCTTAAATGGACAGGGGGCCTTTCAGCCCCAGCATTTT.

This clonotype was found a few times. The chain joins TRBV7-2 to TRBJ2-1, with TRBD2 identical over 9 bases. Germline V CDR1 and CDR2: SGHTA, FQGNSA. The CDR3 runs to 16 residues. V gave up 6 bases and J gave up 6 bases; unmatched junction bases: 12. The chain's CDR3 is CASRETPSGGINEQFF. DNA of the CDR3: TGTGCCAGCAGAGAAACACCCAGCGGGGGGATCAATGAGCAGTTCTTC.

This chain joins TRBV3-1 and TRBJ1-5; perhaps TRBD1 as D (6 bases). This CDR3 region has 16 residues. V dropped 6 bases and J dropped 4 bases, with 19 bases sitting between them. Germline V gene lookup returns CDR1 LGHDT and CDR2 YNNKEL (reference sequence). The CDR3 DNA sequence: TGTGCCAGCAGTCCTTCCTGGACAGTGGGAAATCAGCCCCAGCATTTT. Translated: CASSPSWTVGNQPQHF.